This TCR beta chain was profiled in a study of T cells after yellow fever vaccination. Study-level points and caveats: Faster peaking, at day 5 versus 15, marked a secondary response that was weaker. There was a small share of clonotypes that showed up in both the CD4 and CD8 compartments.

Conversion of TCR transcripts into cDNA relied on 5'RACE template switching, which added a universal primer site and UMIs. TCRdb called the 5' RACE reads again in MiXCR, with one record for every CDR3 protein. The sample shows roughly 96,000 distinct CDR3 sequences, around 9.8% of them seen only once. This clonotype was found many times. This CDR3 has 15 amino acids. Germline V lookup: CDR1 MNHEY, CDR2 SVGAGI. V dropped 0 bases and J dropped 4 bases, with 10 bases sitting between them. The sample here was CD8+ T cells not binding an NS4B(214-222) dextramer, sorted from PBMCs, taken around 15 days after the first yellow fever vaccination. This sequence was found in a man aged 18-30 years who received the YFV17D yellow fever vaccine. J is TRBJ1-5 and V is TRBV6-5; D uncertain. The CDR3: CASSYSRAPNQPQHF. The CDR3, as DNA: TGTGCCAGCAGTTACTCGAGGGCCCCAAATCAGCCCCAGCATTTT.